The 25 T cell receptor beta chains presented below share a single source sample, sequenced in a study of blood T cell repertoires in COVID-19. Assay used: immunoSEQ multiplex PCR; TCRdb lists only in-frame clones, some missing. The sample shows approximately 260,000 clones, less than 90% of them seen only once. Sequences were obtained from peripheral blood. These receptors all stem from a man in his 60s who had recovered from COVID-19.

This chain links TRBV19 with TRBJ1-5; 9 bases map to TRBD1. The CDR3 consists of 14 residues. Germline CDR1 and CDR2: LNHDA and SQIVND (reference sequence). Trimming removed 4 bases from V and 2 bases from J; junction bases left unmatched: 0. The CDR3 spells CASSRDRGNQPQHF. CDR3 sequence (DNA): TGTGCCAGTAGTAGGGACAGGGGCAATCAGCCCCAGCATTTT.

This chain uses TRBV9 with TRBJ2-5, with TRBD2 matching 10 bases. Looked up from germline, CDR1 is SGDLS and CDR2 is YYNGEE. Trimming took 0 bases from V and 5 from J; bases not matched to a gene: 4. The CDR3 extends over 15 amino acids. The CDR3 sequence: CASSVEAGGGETQYF. The CDR3 coding sequence is TGTGCCAGCAGCGTAGAAGCGGGAGGGGGGGAGACCCAGTACTTC.

Notes on this clone: Other DNA sequences in the same sample also yield this CDR3. The chain couples TRBV29-1 to TRBJ2-7; TRBD2 aligns across 7 bases. Germline V gives CDR1 SQVTM, CDR2 ANQGSEA. The CDR3 totals 13 residues. The J segment lost 0 bases and the V segment lost 4 bases, leaving 3 bases of the junction unmatched. The CDR3 loop is CSVAGGSSYEQYF. DNA for the CDR3: TGCAGCGTTGCTGGCGGGAGCTCCTACGAGCAGTACTTC.

The genes are TRBV19 and TRBJ1-5; 11 bases fit TRBD1. The CDR3 extends over 15 amino acids. Germline V gives CDR1 LNHDA, CDR2 SQIVND (reference sequence). The J segment lost 7 bases and the V segment lost 7 bases, leaving 9 bases of the junction unmatched. The CDR3 DNA sequence: TGTGCCAGTATATCCTGGACAGGGGGCGGGCAGCCCCAGCATTTT. Amino acid sequence: CASISWTGGGQPQHF.

The chain recombines TRBV6-5 with TRBJ1-1; 7 positions agree with TRBD1. Germline-derived CDR1 and CDR2 are MNHEY and SVGAGI. The CDR3 spans 12 residues. J gave up 4 bases and V 5 bases, and 1 base lay outside the gene matches. Here the CDR3 DNA reads TGTGCCAGCAGTACAGGGGCCACTGAAGCTTTCTTT. Protein product: CASSTGATEAFF.

The genes are TRBV6-6 and TRBJ2-3; 8 positions agree with TRBD2. The CDR3 extends over 14 amino acids. Unmatched junction bases numbered 10, after V lost 8 bases and J lost 6 bases. Germline lookup yields CDR1 MNHNY and CDR2 SVGAGI (reference sequence). DNA for the CDR3: TGTGCCAGCTCCGTCGGGGGGGCCGCGGATACGCAGTATTTT. Translation gives CASSVGGAADTQYF.

The chain is built from TRBV18 and TRBJ2-1; tentative D call: TRBD1 (5 bases). Trimming removed 0 bases at V and 4 bases at J, with 10 bases between. CDR3 length: 15 residues. Germline lookup yields CDR1 KGHSH and CDR2 LQKENI. The CDR3 DNA reads as TGTGCCAGCTCACCACCGGGGCGTTCGTACAATGAGCAGTTCTTC. Its protein is CASSPPGRSYNEQFF. The full variable domain, with the rest looked up from reference TRBV18 and TRBJ2-1, is NAGVMQNPRHLVRRRGQEARLRCSPMKGHSHVYWYRQLPEEGLKFMVYLQKENIIDESGMPKERFSAEFPKEGPSILRIQQVVRGDSAAYFCASSPPGRSYNEQFFGPGTRLTVL.

The J gene is TRBJ1-5, the V gene TRBV3-1 (or the pseudogene TRBV3-2); perhaps TRBD1 as D (5 bases). The ends were cut back, 1 base at V and 3 bases at J, with 10 bases in the middle. This CDR3 contains 15 residues. Per the germline V gene, CDR1 is LGHDT and CDR2 is YNNKEL (reference sequence). CDR3 nucleotide sequence: TGTGCCAGCAGCCAAGGGCGGGGGTACAATCAGCCCCAGCATTTT. It encodes CASSQGRGYNQPQHF.

This clone was observed a single time. CDR3 in amino acids: CASSSPTGQQPNEQYF. DNA for the CDR3: TGCGCCAGCAGCTCACCAACGGGACAGCAGCCTAACGAGCAGTACTTC. The chain uses TRBV5-1 and TRBJ2-7, with 7 positions matching TRBD1. With 3 bases clipped from V and 5 bases from J, the junction kept 14 bases outside the gene matches. Germline V CDR1 and CDR2: SGHRS, YFSETQ. This CDR3 region has 16 residues.

For this clone: Other DNA sequences in the sample encode the same CDR3. The genes are TRBV9 and TRBJ2-3; 10 nucleotides align to TRBD1. Germline loops: CDR1 SGDLS, CDR2 YYNGEE. The V segment lost 2 bases and the J segment 0 bases; nucleotides outside the gene matches: 0. The CDR3 has 15 residues. The CDR3 nucleotides read TGTGCCAGCAGCGTGACAGGGGGCAGCACAGATACGCAGTATTTT. It specifies CASSVTGGSTDTQYF.

The V call is TRBV11-2, the J call TRBJ2-5; 10 bases fit TRBD1. Germline-derived CDR1 and CDR2 are SGHAT and FQNNGV. J was trimmed by 5 bases and V by 5 bases; bases with no gene match: 5. The CDR3 loop spans 14 amino acids. The CDR3 sequence: CASSRDRGGETQYF. In nucleotides, the CDR3 is TGTGCCAGCAGCCGGGACAGGGGCGGCGAGACCCAGTACTTC.

This clone came up a few times. The chain employs TRBV7-9 and TRBJ2-2; 9 nucleotides align to TRBD2. V shed 4 bases, J shed 5 bases, and the junction held 8 bases outside the gene matches. In germline, CDR1 is SEHNR, CDR2 FQNEAQ (reference sequence). The CDR3 has 16 residues. The CDR3, as DNA: TGTGCCAGCAGCTCTAGCGGGGCTGTGGGGACCGGGGAGCTGTTTTTT. Encoded protein: CASSSSGAVGTGELFF.

Only a few counts were recorded for this clone. The chain is built from TRBV2 and TRBJ1-6, with 9 bases lining up with TRBD1. V was clipped by 4 bases and J by 9 bases; unmatched bases: 1. CDR3 length: 13 amino acids. Germline V gene lookup returns CDR1 SNHLY and CDR2 FYNNEI. Here the CDR3 DNA reads TGTGCCAGCAGTGGACAGGGGGTTTCACCCCTCCACTTT. As protein: CASSGQGVSPLHF.

The rearrangement links TRBV15 to TRBJ2-3; 10 nucleotides line up with TRBD2. This CDR3 is 17 amino acids long. V trimming: 0 bases; J trimming: 2 bases; junction bases outside the gene matches: 5. The germline gives CDR1 LNHNV, CDR2 YYDKDF (reference sequence). Here the CDR3 DNA reads TGTGCCACCAGCAGAGATGCCCTAGCGGGAGCCACAGATACGCAGTATTTT. Encoded protein: CATSRDALAGATDTQYF. Supplemented by reference TRBV15 and TRBJ2-3, the full variable domain reads DAMVIQNPRYQVTQFGKPVTLSCSQTLNHNVMYWYQQKSSQAPKLLFHYYDKDFNNEADTPDNFQSRRPNTSFCFLDIRSPGLGDTAMYLCATSRDALAGATDTQYFGPGTRLTVL.

This chain uses TRBV5-1 with TRBJ1-1; maybe TRBD1 (5 bases). CDR1 SGHRS and CDR2 YFSETQ come from the germline V gene. V gave up 4 bases and J gave up 3 bases, with 22 bases separating them. The CDR3 extends over 17 amino acids. The CDR3 region has the DNA TGCGCCAGCAGCCAGGGCTGGGCAGGACGGGGGTACACTGAAGCTTTCTTT. This encodes CASSQGWAGRGYTEAFF.

The CDR3 loop is CASSLDGGIGQPQHF. DNA for the CDR3: TGCGCCAGCAGCTTGGATGGGGGGATTGGTCAGCCCCAGCATTTT. The rearrangement links TRBV5-1 to TRBJ1-5; tentatively, D is TRBD1 (5 bases). Germline CDR1 SGHRS, CDR2 YFSETQ. V was clipped by 0 bases and J by 6 bases, with 13 bases between them. The CDR3 sequence is 15 residues long.

A few counts support this clone. V and J are TRBV4-2 and TRBJ1-2; 7 positions match TRBD1. Germline CDR1 is LGHNA and CDR2 is YNFKEQ. The V gene end was trimmed by 0 bases and the J gene end by 7 bases; junction bases not matched to a gene: 8. This CDR3 has 15 residues. The CDR3, as DNA: TGTGCCAGCAGCCAAGACATGCGAACAGGGGTTGGCTACACCTTC. This gives the protein CASSQDMRTGVGYTF.

The J gene is TRBJ2-7, the V gene TRBV27; weak D call: TRBD1 (6 bases). This CDR3 comprises 15 residues. Germline lookup yields CDR1 MNHEY and CDR2 SMNVEV (reference sequence). V lost 8 bases, J lost 4 bases, and 21 bases lay in between. This CDR3 is CASGLVRDKFYEQYF. Written as DNA, the CDR3 is TGTGCCAGCGGACTCGTCCGGGACAAATTTTACGAGCAGTACTTC.

The CDR3 here is CASRIQGSRNTEAFF. CDR3 nucleotide sequence: TGTGCCAGTAGGATACAGGGGTCGAGAAACACTGAAGCTTTCTTT. The rearrangement joins TRBV19 to TRBJ1-1; 7 bases line up with TRBD1. V shed 6 bases and J 2 bases; nucleotides not matched to a gene: 9. Germline assignment: CDR1 LNHDA and CDR2 SQIVND (reference sequence). The CDR3 has 15 residues.

The chain joins TRBV24-1 to TRBJ2-3, with a tentative D call TRBD2 (6 bases). Germline V CDR1 and CDR2: KGHDR, SFDVKD. Trimming cost V 7 bases and J 3 bases, with 19 bases left between them. This CDR3 is 16 amino acids long. CDR3 in amino acids: CATRPSVLTGTDTQYF. Here the CDR3 DNA reads TGTGCCACCAGGCCTAGCGTCCTGACGGGGACAGATACGCAGTATTTT.

The V and J genes are TRBV12-3 or TRBV12-4 and TRBJ1-2; D is perhaps TRBD1 (6 bases). CDR3 length: 13 residues. Trimming cost V 2 bases and J 3 bases, with 7 bases left between them. The DNA for the CDR3 is TGTGCCAGCAGTTTACAGGGGCACTATGGCTACACCTTC. Protein sequence: CASSLQGHYGYTF.

CDR3 DNA sequence: TGCGCCAGCAGCCAAGCGAGTATCGGGGGCTACGAGCAGTACTTC. It codes for CASSQASIGGYEQYF. The chain is built from TRBV4-1 and TRBJ2-7, with D perhaps matching TRBD2 (6 bases). The CDR3 is 15 amino acids. Germline CDR1 MGHRA, CDR2 YSYEKL. V lost 1 base to trimming and J lost 3 bases, with 13 bases between them.

V is TRBV29-1 and J is TRBJ1-2; no firm D call. V lost 4 bases, J lost 4 bases, and 10 bases lay in between. The germline CDR1 and CDR2 sequences are SQVTM and ANQGSEA. The CDR3 has 12 amino acids. CDR3 bases: TGCAGCGTTGCACCTCCAGTCTATGGCTACACCTTC. This gives the protein CSVAPPVYGYTF. Filled out from reference TRBV29-1 and TRBJ1-2, the complete variable domain reads SAVISQKPSRDICQRGTSLTIQCQVDSQVTMMFWYRQQPGQSLTLIATANQGSEATYESGFVIDKFPISRPNLTFSTLTVSNMSPEDSSIYLCSVAPPVYGYTFGSGTRLTVV.

J is TRBJ2-1 and V is TRBV20-1; 9 nucleotides match TRBD1. CDR3 length equals 16 residues. The junction had 13 bases not matched to a gene; V was cut back by 3 bases and J by 7 bases. Germline lookup yields CDR1 DFQATT and CDR2 SNEGSKA (reference sequence). The CDR3 is CSASYWGQGRGNEQFF. The DNA for the CDR3 is TGCAGTGCTAGTTATTGGGGACAGGGCCGGGGTAATGAGCAGTTCTTC.

In this sample, this clone turned up once. The gene calls are TRBV6-5 and TRBJ1-5; TRBD1 is a possible D gene (5 bases). CDR3 length equals 14 residues. Trimming cost V 8 bases and J 2 bases, with 13 bases left between them. Germline V gene data show CDR1 as MNHEY and CDR2 as SVGAGI. The CDR3 sequence is CASSSQGGNQPQHF. The DNA for the CDR3 is TGTGCCAGCTCCTCCCAGGGCGGCAATCAGCCCCAGCATTTT.